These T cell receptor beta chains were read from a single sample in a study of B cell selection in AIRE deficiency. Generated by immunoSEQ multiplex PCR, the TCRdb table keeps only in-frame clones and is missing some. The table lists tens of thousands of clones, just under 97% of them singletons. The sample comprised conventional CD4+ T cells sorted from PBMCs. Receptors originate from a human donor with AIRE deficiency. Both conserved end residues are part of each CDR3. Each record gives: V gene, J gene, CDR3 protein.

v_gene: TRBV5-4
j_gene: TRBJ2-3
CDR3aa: CASSLEGRRSSRDTQYF

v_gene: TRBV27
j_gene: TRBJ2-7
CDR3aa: CASRGLAGNREQYF

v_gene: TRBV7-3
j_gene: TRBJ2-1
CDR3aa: CASSLGNEQFF

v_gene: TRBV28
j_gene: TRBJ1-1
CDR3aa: CASHIWGLNTEAFF

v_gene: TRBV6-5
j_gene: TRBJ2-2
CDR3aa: CASSLGQGGTGELFF

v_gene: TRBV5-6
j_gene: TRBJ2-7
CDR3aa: CASTRSGQGLDEQYF

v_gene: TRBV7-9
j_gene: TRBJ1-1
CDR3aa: CASSLRGGTEAFF

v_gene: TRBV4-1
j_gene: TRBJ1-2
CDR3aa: CASSQVDRGRNGYTF

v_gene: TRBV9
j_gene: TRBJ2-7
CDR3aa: CASSPGGALRVEQYF

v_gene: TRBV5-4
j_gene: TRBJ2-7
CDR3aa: CASSLAGTSGPIEQYF

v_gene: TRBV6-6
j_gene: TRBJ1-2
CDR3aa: CASSLLGSGYTF

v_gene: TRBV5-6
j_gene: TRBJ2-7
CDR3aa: CASSWGLAGVDEQYF

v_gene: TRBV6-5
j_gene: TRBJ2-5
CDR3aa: CASSRSRGIATQYF

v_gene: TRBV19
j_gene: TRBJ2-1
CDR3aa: CASSTPPGLAGEGSYNEQFF

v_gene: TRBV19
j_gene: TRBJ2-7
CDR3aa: CASSSSGSFHYEQYF

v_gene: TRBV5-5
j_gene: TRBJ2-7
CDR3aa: CASSSPAGGSYEQYF

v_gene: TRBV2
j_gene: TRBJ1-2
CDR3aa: CASRRPGPWGYGYTF

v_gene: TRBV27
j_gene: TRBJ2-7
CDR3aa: CASSFKRTSGYEQYF

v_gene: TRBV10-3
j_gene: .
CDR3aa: CAIRGTSYEQYF

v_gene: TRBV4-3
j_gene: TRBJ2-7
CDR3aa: CASSQDPYRGSYEQYF

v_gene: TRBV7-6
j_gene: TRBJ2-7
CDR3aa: CASSLDPAGPSYEQYF

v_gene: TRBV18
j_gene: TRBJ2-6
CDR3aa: CASSPLPTVGARSGANVLTF

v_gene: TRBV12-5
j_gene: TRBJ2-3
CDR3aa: CASGQTGTDTQYF

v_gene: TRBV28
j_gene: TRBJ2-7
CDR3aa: CASSLRLTTEEQYF

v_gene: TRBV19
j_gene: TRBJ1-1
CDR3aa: CASSSPRGTGTEAFF

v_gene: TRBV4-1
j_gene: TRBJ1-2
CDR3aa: CASSQDPGGKNYGYTF